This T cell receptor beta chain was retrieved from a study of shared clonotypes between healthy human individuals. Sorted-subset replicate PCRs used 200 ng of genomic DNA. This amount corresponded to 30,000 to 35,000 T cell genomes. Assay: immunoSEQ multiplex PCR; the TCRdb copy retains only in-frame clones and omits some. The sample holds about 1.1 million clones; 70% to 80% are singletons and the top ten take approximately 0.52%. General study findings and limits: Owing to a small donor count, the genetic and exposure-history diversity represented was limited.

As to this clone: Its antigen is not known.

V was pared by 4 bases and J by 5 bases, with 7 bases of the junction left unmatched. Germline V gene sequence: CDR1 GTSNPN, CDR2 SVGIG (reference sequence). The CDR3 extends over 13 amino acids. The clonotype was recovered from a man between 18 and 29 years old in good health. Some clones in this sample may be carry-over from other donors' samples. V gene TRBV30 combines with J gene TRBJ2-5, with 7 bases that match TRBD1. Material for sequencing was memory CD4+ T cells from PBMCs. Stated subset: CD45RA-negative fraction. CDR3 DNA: TGTGCCTGGAACAGGGGCATCGGGGAGACCCAGTACTTC. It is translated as CAWNRGIGETQYF.